This T cell receptor beta chain is drawn from a study of beta chain features in type 1 diabetes. Across the study: Patient and healthy donor groups were alike in age, gender and cell yields. Study findings and constraints: cDNA-based reads could over-represent cells with high TCR expression. Naive, central memory and Treg TCRB repertoires appeared more alike in patients than in healthy donors.

Investigators reverse transcribed all isolated RNA, so they sequenced expressed TCRB transcripts. The study sequenced naive, central memory and regulatory T cell samples to an average of around 3.4 million reads. Clones were sequenced by immunoSEQ multiplex PCR, and TCRdb holds only the in-frame ones, with some missing. The sample has about 250,000 clones; approximately 14% are singletons. This CDR3 is built from 15 residues. Germline V gene lookup returns CDR1 LNHNV and CDR2 YYDKDF (reference sequence). V gave up 0 bases and J gave up 3 bases, with 8 bases separating them. This clone has just a few counts. Its antigen is not known.

This chain connects TRBV15 to TRBJ1-4; D is perhaps TRBD1 (6 bases). The sequenced sample was naive CD4+ T cells from blood. The source of this sequence is a woman aged 40 to 50 in good health. In nucleotides, the CDR3 is TGTGCCACCAGCAGAGATGGGACATCTAATGAAAAACTGTTTTTT. This encodes CATSRDGTSNEKLFF.